This TCR beta chain was recovered during a study of blood T cell repertoires in COVID-19. CDR3 length: 17 residues. With 1 base clipped from V and 2 bases from J, the junction kept 7 bases outside the gene matches. CDR1 LGHNT and CDR2 FRNRAP come from the germline V gene. In the original analysis: Estimation of nucleated cell counts relied on the amplification of reference gene primers. Generated by immunoSEQ multiplex PCR, the TCRdb table keeps only in-frame clones and is missing some. The DNA gave D and trimming, while V, J and clone size come from that table. The table lists roughly 160,000 clones, more than 65% of them singletons. This clone was recorded a few times.

The TCR was taken from a man aged 60 to 75 who had recovered from COVID-19. The sample taken for sequencing was PBMCs or T cells enriched from blood (not recorded which). V is TRBV12-5 and J is TRBJ1-5, with 8 bases that match TRBD1. CDR3 in amino acids: CASGLGQGTGGNQPQHF. CDR3 DNA: TGTGCTAGTGGTTTGGGACAGGGGACGGGGGGCAATCAGCCCCAGCATTTT.